This T cell receptor (beta chain) was captured in a study of spatial heterogeneity in lung cancer. Whole-study results and caveats: The study found that expanded intratumoral alpha and beta TCR counts tracked tumor mutation counts.

TCRdb passed the 5' RACE reads through MiXCR, listing each CDR3 protein once. The sample shows about 16,000 distinct CDR3 sequences, 6.5% to 8% of them seen only once. A remark on this clonotype: Its antigen is not identified.

Time point defined: sample taken at primary tumor resection. Unsorted tumor, nontumor lung tissue or cryopreserved PBMC supplied the whole RNA. This TCR came from a male donor with early-stage non-small cell lung cancer. The starting material was lung tumor tissue, obtained at surgery.

CDR3 sequence: CATSERPGQGAVQPQHF. The CDR3 nucleotides are TGTGCCACCAGTGAACGCCCGGGACAGGGGGCGGTTCAGCCCCAGCATTTT. The genes are TRBV24-1 and TRBJ1-5, with 12 positions matching TRBD1. Germline CDR1 is KGHDR and CDR2 is SFDVKD. This CDR3 comprises 17 residues. V lost 4 bases and J lost 6; bases outside the gene matches: 9.